The rows below give T cell receptor beta chains drawn from one sample of a study of blood T cells in healthy people across ages. One entry per CDR3 protein, called by TCRdb with MiXCR from the 5' RACE reads. This table holds some 730,000 distinct CDR3 sequences, 22% found once. Sequenced material: blood. These receptors originate from a man aged 70-80 years in good health. Each CDR3 is given with its conserved first and last residue. Each record gives: CDR3 protein, CDR3 DNA, J gene, clone size, D gene, V gene. D genes are given only for firm matches. Size tells how often a clone was seen (once, few, many) or the class of an expanded clone, and some rows leave it out.

cdr3_aa: CASSLGGQSYGYTF
cdr3_nt: TGTGCCAGCAGCTTAGGCGGGCAGAGCTATGGCTACACCTTC
j_call: TRBJ1-2
clone_size: NA
d_call: NA
v_call: TRBV7-9

cdr3_aa: CASSQAHRNYGYTF
cdr3_nt: TGTGCCAGCAGCCAAGCCCACAGGAACTATGGCTACACCTTC
j_call: TRBJ1-2
clone_size: few
d_call: NA
v_call: TRBV3-1

cdr3_aa: CASSYWKQPQHF
cdr3_nt: TGTGCCAGCAGCTACTGGAAGCAGCCCCAGCATTTT
j_call: TRBJ1-5
clone_size: NA
d_call: NA
v_call: TRBV3-1

cdr3_aa: CSARTGTSGGAREQYF
cdr3_nt: TGCAGTGCTAGAACCGGGACTAGCGGGGGGGCTCGCGAGCAGTACTTC
j_call: TRBJ2-7
clone_size: NA
d_call: TRBD2
v_call: TRBV20-1

cdr3_aa: CASSSETVKGELFF
cdr3_nt: TGCGCCAGCAGCTCCGAAACAGTCAAGGGGGAGCTGTTTTTT
j_call: TRBJ2-2
clone_size: NA
d_call: NA
v_call: TRBV5-1

cdr3_aa: CASSYSRQLAKNIQYF
cdr3_nt: TGTGCCAGCAGTTACTCCCGACAATTAGCCAAAAACATTCAGTACTTC
j_call: TRBJ2-4
clone_size: few
d_call: NA
v_call: TRBV6-5

cdr3_aa: CSARGQVIAKNIQYF
cdr3_nt: TGCAGTGCCAGGGGACAGGTGATAGCCAAAAACATTCAGTACTTC
j_call: TRBJ2-4
clone_size: NA
d_call: TRBD1
v_call: TRBV20-1

cdr3_aa: CASTLTSGSLNEQFF
cdr3_nt: TGTGCCAGCACCCTGACTAGCGGGAGCCTCAATGAGCAGTTCTTC
j_call: TRBJ2-1
clone_size: NA
d_call: TRBD2
v_call: TRBV12-3/TRBV12-4

cdr3_aa: CASRLDRGTYNEQFF
cdr3_nt: TGTGCCAGCAGGCTGGACAGGGGGACCTACAATGAGCAGTTCTTC
j_call: TRBJ2-1
clone_size: NA
d_call: TRBD1
v_call: TRBV7-2

cdr3_aa: CASRPPGADNEQFF
cdr3_nt: TGTGCCAGCAGGCCACCAGGAGCCGACAATGAGCAGTTCTTC
j_call: TRBJ2-1
clone_size: few
d_call: NA
v_call: TRBV7-3